A single T cell receptor (beta chain) is shown here with its context. Every sample yielded at least 6 million isolated PBMCs. These data are taken from a study of blood T cells in healthy people across ages. A second PCR of about 6 to 11 cycles used a sample-barcoded 5' primer and a J-beta primer mix. MiXCR, run by TCRdb on the 5' RACE reads, gives a single entry per CDR3 protein. Among hundreds of thousands of distinct CDR3 sequences, under 65% were seen once, and the ten largest hold roughly 34%. The V gene end was trimmed by 6 bases and the J gene end by 7 bases; junction bases not matched to a gene: 7. The CDR3 runs 14 residues.

V gene TRBV12-3 or TRBV12-4 combines with J gene TRBJ1-4, with 8 bases fitting TRBD1. This receptor was obtained from a man in his sixties in good health. Specimen: blood. CDR3 amino acids: CASSSQGQAEKLFF. CDR3 nucleotides: TGTGCCAGCAGCAGTCAGGGACAGGCTGAAAAACTGTTTTTT.